These 18 T cell receptor beta chains share one sample of origin, sequenced in a study of CD8 T cells in ankylosing spondylitis. Each CDR3 protein gets one entry after TCRdb re-called the 5' RACE reads with MiXCR. The data show some 240,000 distinct CDR3 sequences, with 18% seen just once and about a third held by the top ten. The specimen sequenced was blood, either unsorted or a sorted T cell fraction (not recorded which). The receptors stem from a male donor with ankylosing spondylitis or in good health (not recorded which).

This chain links TRBV28 with TRBJ1-1; D gene uncertain. This CDR3 is 15 amino acids long. Germline CDR1 MDHEN, CDR2 SYDVKM. Trimming took off 3 bases at V and 1 base at J, with 12 bases between the two ends. The CDR3 region has the DNA TGTGCCAGCAGTTTTCTTAGAAGCTGGAACACTGAAGCTTTCTTT. Its protein product is CASSFLRSWNTEAFF.

This clonotype was seen more than once but under ten times. The CDR3 coding sequence is TGTGCCAGCAGCGCTACCTGGTTGCGCCTCCAAGAGACCCAGTACTTC. It is translated as CASSATWLRLQETQYF. The chain couples TRBV7-2 to TRBJ2-5; no clear D gene. CDR1 and CDR2 (germline): SGHTA, FQGNSA. V was cut by 5 bases and J by 1 base, with 17 bases left in between. The CDR3 has 16 residues.

This clonotype was counted only a few times. This chain joins TRBV5-1 and TRBJ2-7, with D uncertain. CDR1 is SGHRS and CDR2 is YFSETQ in the germline V gene. The V end lost 6 bases, the J end lost 7 bases, and 14 bases lay between the germline ends. This CDR3 region has 12 residues. This chain's CDR3 is CASNSPAREQYF. CDR3 bases: TGCGCCAGCAACTCCCCAGCGCGGGAGCAGTACTTC.

This clonotype appeared a few times. The V call is TRBV6-5, the J call TRBJ1-1, with D uncertain. CDR3 length: 14 residues. Between the trimmed V and J ends, which lost 0 bases and 4 bases, there was a span of 9 bases. Germline CDR1 MNHEY, CDR2 SVGAGI. CDR3: CASSYSRESTEAFF. CDR3 in DNA: TGTGCCAGCAGTTACTCGAGGGAGAGCACTGAAGCTTTCTTT.

The J gene is TRBJ2-7, the V gene TRBV28; TRBD1 aligns across 9 bases. V lost 4 bases and J lost 7; bases outside the gene matches: 11. The CDR3 has 15 amino acids. The germline V gene has CDR1 MDHEN and CDR2 SYDVKM. The CDR3 DNA is TGTGCCAGCAGTTCAACCGGGACAGGGATCCAGGAGCAGTACTTC. Translated: CASSSTGTGIQEQYF.

The chain recombines TRBV19 with TRBJ1-2, with D maybe TRBD1 (6 bases). Germline V gene data show CDR1 as LNHDA and CDR2 as SQIVND (reference sequence). This CDR3 is built from 14 residues. The germline V and J ends were trimmed by 5 bases and 8 bases, with 18 bases remaining between them. CDR3 bases: TGTGCCAGTAGTTCGGCGGGGGCTGGTAGCGGCTACACCTTC. It codes for CASSSAGAGSGYTF.

This clonotype was seen at least ten times. The genes are TRBV10-3 and TRBJ2-5; no definite D call. Trimming removed 2 bases at V and 0 bases at J, with 10 bases between. Germline-derived CDR1 and CDR2 are ENHRY and SYGVKD. CDR3 length: 15 residues. The chain's CDR3 is CAISEMADYQETQYF. Here the CDR3 DNA reads TGTGCCATCAGTGAGATGGCAGACTACCAAGAGACCCAGTACTTC.

This clonotype has more than one count but fewer than ten. CDR3 sequence reads: CASRAENTGELFF. The CDR3 DNA reads TGTGCCAGCAGGGCTGAAAACACCGGGGAGCTGTTTTTT. The gene calls are TRBV4-2 and TRBJ2-2; D gene unclear. The CDR3 has 13 residues. Germline assignment: CDR1 LGHNA and CDR2 YNFKEQ. Trimming removed 6 bases from V and 2 bases from J, with 7 bases in between.

This clonotype has at least ten counts. The CDR3 spells CASSQDRDGTSSYNEQFF. CDR3 bases: TGCGCCAGCAGCCAAGATAGGGACGGGACTAGTTCCTACAATGAGCAGTTCTTC. This sequence joins TRBV4-3 and TRBJ2-1, with 8 positions matching TRBD2. Germline lookup yields CDR1 LGHNA and CDR2 YSLEER. The CDR3 has 18 amino acids. The V and J ends lost 0 bases and 1 base, in that order; junction bases with no gene match: 8.

The CDR3 region has the DNA TGTGCCAGCAGTTTTGGGTTTGGGCCCCCTGGGGCCAACGTCCTGACTTTC. It encodes CASSFGFGPPGANVLTF. V and J are TRBV12-3 or TRBV12-4 and TRBJ2-6; D remains unclear. Trimming left V 3 bases short and J 2 bases short, with 14 bases between. CDR3 size: 17 residues.

This clonotype was recorded at least ten times. The chain employs TRBV5-1 and TRBJ2-1; D tentatively reads TRBD1 or TRBD2 (6 bases each). V shed 6 bases and J shed 5 bases, with 15 bases lying between them. This CDR3 has 14 amino acids. Germline CDR1 and CDR2: SGHRS and YFSETQ. The DNA for the CDR3 is TGCGCCAGCAACGGCGGGGACAACGACAATGAGCAGTTCTTC. Translated: CASNGGDNDNEQFF.

This clonotype was recorded many times. This chain joins TRBV5-1 and TRBJ2-2, with 10 bases lining up with TRBD1. The V segment lost 0 bases and the J segment 5 bases; nucleotides outside the gene matches: 16. This CDR3 has 20 residues. Germline V gene data show CDR1 as SGHRS and CDR2 as YFSETQ. As DNA, the CDR3 is TGCGCCAGCAGCTTGGCGCAAGTCCCGGGACAGGGGCGGTGGACCGGGGAGCTGTTTTTT. As protein: CASSLAQVPGQGRWTGELFF. Filled out from reference TRBV5-1 and TRBJ2-2, the complete variable domain reads KAGVTQTPRYLIKTRGQQVTLSCSPISGHRSVSWYQQTPGQGLQFLFEYFSETQRNKGNFPGRFSGRQFSNSRSEMNVSTLELGDSALYLCASSLAQVPGQGRWTGELFFGEGSRLTVL.

This clonotype has more than one count but fewer than ten. V usage is TRBV25-1 and J usage is TRBJ2-5; 13 nucleotides agree with TRBD2. The CDR3 has 15 amino acids. CDR1 MGHDK and CDR2 SYGVNS come from the germline V gene. The V gene end was trimmed by 8 bases and the J gene end by 1 base; junction bases not matched to a gene: 4. The CDR3 spells CASAGLAGPQETQYF. CDR3 sequence (DNA): TGTGCCAGCGCGGGACTAGCGGGACCCCAAGAGACCCAGTACTTC.

Only a few counts were recorded for this clonotype. J is TRBJ2-3 and V is TRBV10-3, with TRBD2 matching over 8 bases. The CDR3 covers 16 residues. With 10 bases clipped from V and 2 bases from J, the junction kept 14 bases outside the gene matches. Germline V gene data show CDR1 as ENHRY and CDR2 as SYGVKD. CDR3 in DNA: TGTGCCACCCTCGGGGGGGGTAGCCGAAACACAGATACGCAGTATTTT. As protein: CATLGGGSRNTDTQYF.

CDR3 nucleotides: TGCGCCAGCGCAAATTCGGACAGGGGAGGCAATGAGCAGTTCTTC. Translated, it gives CASANSDRGGNEQFF. This chain connects TRBV4-1 to TRBJ2-1; 9 bases map to TRBD1. There are 15 residues in the CDR3. Germline V gives CDR1 MGHRA, CDR2 YSYEKL. V gave up 8 bases and J gave up 6 bases; unmatched junction bases: 11.

This clonotype was seen only a few times. The chain employs TRBV27 and TRBJ2-7; TRBD2 matches 14 bases. The J segment lost 9 bases and the V segment lost 5 bases, leaving 9 bases of the junction unmatched. The CDR3 spans 15 residues. Germline-derived CDR1 and CDR2 are MNHEY and SMNVEV (reference sequence). The chain's CDR3 is CASSVGTSGRQGQYF. CDR3 DNA sequence: TGTGCCAGCAGTGTCGGGACTAGCGGGAGACAAGGGCAGTACTTC.

Many counts were recorded for this clonotype. The chain joins TRBV28 to TRBJ2-7; 7 nucleotides align to TRBD1. The CDR3 is 17 residues long. CDR1 and CDR2 (germline): MDHEN, SYDVKM. The junction had 17 bases not matched to a gene; V was cut back by 7 bases and J by 2 bases. As DNA, the CDR3 is TGTGCCAGCACCGTAAGGTGGCGTGGGGACAGTACCTACGAGCAGTACTTC. This codes for CASTVRWRGDSTYEQYF.

This clonotype appeared a few times. V and J are TRBV12-3 or TRBV12-4 and TRBJ2-7; D call uncertain. This CDR3 has 15 amino acids. V shed 5 bases and J shed 0 bases, with 14 bases lying between them. The CDR3 DNA sequence: TGTGCCAGCAGTCCGGTGGCGTCACCCTCCTACGAGCAGTACTTC. It is translated as CASSPVASPSYEQYF.